These 20 T cell receptor beta chains were sequenced from one sample in a study of T cell responses to AZD1222 COVID-19 vaccine. Profiling relied on immunoSEQ multiplex PCR, and the TCRdb table lists in-frame clones only, not all of them. In the table there are about 180,000 clones, about nine tenths of which are singletons. The source was peripheral blood, collected 28 days after the second AZD1222 dose. The receptors were gathered from an adult who received the AZD1222 COVID-19 vaccine.

CDR3: CASSVGAATDSTNEKLFF. The CDR3 nucleotides are TGTGCCAGCAGCGTAGGAGCAGCGACGGATTCAACTAATGAAAAACTGTTTTTT. V gene TRBV9 combines with J gene TRBJ1-4; no clear D. Germline assignment: CDR1 SGDLS and CDR2 YYNGEE. CDR3 length: 18 amino acids. With 0 bases removed from V and 0 bases from J, the gap between germline ends came to 15 bases.

V gene TRBV2 combines with J gene TRBJ1-3, with 9 nucleotides matching TRBD1. The CDR3 has 15 amino acids. V gave up 4 bases and J gave up 3 bases; unmatched junction bases: 4. Germline values: CDR1 SNHLY, CDR2 FYNNEI. The CDR3 coding sequence is TGTGCCAGCAGTGTGGACAGGGGATTTGGAAACACCATATATTTT. It yields the protein CASSVDRGFGNTIYF.

This chain links TRBV4-1 with TRBJ2-1; 7 nucleotides align to TRBD2. The CDR3 spans 16 residues. CDR1 and CDR2 from the germline V gene are MGHRA and YSYEKL. With 1 base clipped from V and 1 base from J, the junction kept 4 bases outside the gene matches. CDR3 DNA sequence: TGCGCCAGCAGCCAAGCGGCGGGAGTGTCCTACAATGAGCAGTTCTTC. Its protein product is CASSQAAGVSYNEQFF.

The chain joins TRBV5-1 to TRBJ2-7; the D gene is possibly TRBD2 (6 bases). The CDR3 is 15 amino acids. Trimming stripped 4 bases from V and 3 bases from J, with 17 bases between. CDR1 and CDR2 from the germline V gene are SGHRS and YFSETQ. The CDR3 nucleotides read TGCGCCAGCAGCGAGGACCGGGACTCGCACTACGAGCAGTACTTC. Amino acids: CASSEDRDSHYEQYF.

The DNA of the CDR3 is TGCGCCAGCAGCCAAGTGGGACTGGGGGCAGATACGCAGTATTTT. It codes for CASSQVGLGADTQYF. The genes are TRBV4-1 and TRBJ2-3, with D tentatively TRBD2 (6 bases). Germline V gives CDR1 MGHRA, CDR2 YSYEKL. CDR3 size: 15 residues. Trimming stripped 1 base from V and 4 bases from J, with 12 bases between.

J is TRBJ2-7 and V is TRBV5-8, with TRBD1 matching over 10 bases. The J segment lost 4 bases and the V segment lost 4 bases, leaving 11 bases of the junction unmatched. Germline V lookup: CDR1 SGHTS, CDR2 YDEGEE. CDR3 length: 16 residues. CDR3 nucleotide sequence: TGTGCCAGCAGCATCGGAGACAGGGGGCTTTCGTACGAGCAGTACTTC. This gives the protein CASSIGDRGLSYEQYF.

The chain carries TRBV28 and TRBJ1-5; D unclear. This CDR3 is built from 12 residues. The V gene's germline CDR1 is MDHEN and CDR2 SYDVKM. V was clipped by 5 bases and J by 0 bases, with 2 bases between them. The CDR3 sequence: CASSDSNQPQHF. Here the CDR3 DNA reads TGTGCCAGCAGTGATAGCAATCAGCCCCAGCATTTT.

This chain uses TRBV9 with TRBJ1-2; 9 nucleotides agree with TRBD1. The CDR3 totals 15 residues. The V gene end was trimmed by 0 bases and the J gene end by 5 bases; junction bases not matched to a gene: 5. Per the germline V gene, CDR1 is SGDLS and CDR2 is YYNGEE. The CDR3 here is CASSVDRGQGYGYTF. The CDR3 nucleotides read TGTGCCAGCAGCGTAGACAGGGGGCAAGGGTATGGCTACACCTTC.

The chain has TRBV3-1 (or the pseudogene TRBV3-2) and TRBJ2-3; D is unclear. The length of the CDR3 is 14 residues. Per the germline V gene, CDR1 is LGHDT and CDR2 is YNNKEL (reference sequence). V was clipped by 0 bases and J by 0 bases, with 4 bases between them. The CDR3 DNA sequence: TGTGCCAGCAGCCAAGAGTCAAGCACAGATACGCAGTATTTT. It codes for CASSQESSTDTQYF.

The CDR3 region has the DNA TGTGCCAGCAGGGTATTTGCGGGAGGGCCCGAGCAGTACTTC. Amino acids: CASRVFAGGPEQYF. J is TRBJ2-7 and V is TRBV5-6; 9 bases are shared with TRBD2. CDR1 is SGHDT and CDR2 is YYEEEE in the germline V gene. V lost 5 bases, J lost 6 bases, and 9 bases stayed unmatched. CDR3 length: 14 residues.

The V and J genes are TRBV9 and TRBJ1-1, with TRBD1 as a possible D gene (5 bases). Trimming cost V 1 base and J 1 base, with 8 bases left between them. Germline CDR1 is SGDLS and CDR2 is YYNGEE. The CDR3 is 14 residues long. The DNA of the CDR3 is TGTGCCAGCAGCGTATTTACAGGGAACACTGAAGCTTTCTTT. It translates to CASSVFTGNTEAFF.

V gene TRBV5-1 combines with J gene TRBJ1-3, with a weak D call TRBD1 (5 bases). Per germline, CDR1 SGHRS and CDR2 YFSETQ. The CDR3 loop spans 15 amino acids. V was pared by 1 base and J by 0 bases, with 8 bases between. This CDR3 is CASSLSGNSGNTIYF. CDR3 coding DNA: TGCGCCAGCAGCTTGTCAGGGAACTCTGGAAACACCATATATTTT.

The V gene is TRBV6-5, the J gene TRBJ1-5; unclear D gene. Trimming cost V 5 bases and J 3 bases, with 11 bases left between them. Germline V gene data show CDR1 as MNHEY and CDR2 as SVGAGI. This CDR3 is 14 amino acids long. The CDR3 loop is CASSRPGLNQPQHF. For the CDR3, the DNA is TGTGCCAGCAGTCGACCCGGTCTCAATCAGCCCCAGCATTTT.

The chain carries TRBV21-1 and TRBJ2-3; the DNA was not compared with TRBD2, the D call given in the table. TRBV21-1 is reported as a pseudogene. The CDR3 is 17 amino acids. CDR3 nucleotides: TGTGCCAGCAGCACTAATAGCGGGAGGCCGAGCACAGATACGCAGTATTTT. It codes for CASSTNSGRPSTDTQYF.

The rearrangement links TRBV28 to TRBJ1-1; D possibly corresponds to TRBD1 (6 bases). Germline assignment: CDR1 MDHEN and CDR2 SYDVKM. This CDR3 contains 13 residues. The ends were cut back, 7 bases at V and 4 bases at J, with 13 bases in the middle. The CDR3 DNA is TGTGCCAGCACCCCGGACAGTGCCACTGAAGCTTTCTTT. The encoded protein is CASTPDSATEAFF.

The CDR3 here is CASSVGTEPLDEQFF. CDR3 sequence (DNA): TGTGCCAGCAGCGTAGGAACGGAGCCGTTGGATGAGCAGTTCTTC. The gene calls are TRBV9 and TRBJ2-1; no firm D call. CDR1 is SGDLS, CDR2 YYNGEE, per germline. The CDR3 consists of 15 residues. V was cut by 0 bases and J by 8 bases, with 15 bases left in between.

Worth noting for this clone: Other DNA sequences of this sample code for an identical CDR3. The J gene is TRBJ1-2, the V gene TRBV28; the match to TRBD1 covers 10 bases. Germline V lookup: CDR1 MDHEN, CDR2 SYDVKM. This CDR3 spans 13 amino acids. V gave up 5 bases and J gave up 7 bases; unmatched junction bases: 4. The CDR3 region has the DNA TGTGCCAGCAGTCTCGGACAGGGGGGTGGCTACACCTTC. Translated, it gives CASSLGQGGGYTF.

V is TRBV7-2 and J is TRBJ2-1; 12 bases agree with TRBD2. V was pared by 6 bases and J by 2 bases, with 8 bases of the junction left unmatched. Germline-derived CDR1 and CDR2 are SGHTA and FQGNSA. The CDR3 loop spans 17 amino acids. Written as DNA, the CDR3 is TGTGCCAGCAGGCCATCAACTAGCGGGAGGACCTACAATGAGCAGTTCTTC. It translates to CASRPSTSGRTYNEQFF.

The genes are TRBV12-3 or TRBV12-4 and TRBJ1-1, with D tentatively TRBD1 (5 bases). The CDR3 is 12 amino acids. The V and J ends lost 5 bases and 4 bases respectively, with 8 bases between them. CDR3 DNA: TGTGCCAGCAGTCTACAGGCCACTGAAGCTTTCTTT. Translating it yields CASSLQATEAFF.

The chain uses TRBV10-3 and TRBJ1-1; no definite D call. Looked up from germline, CDR1 is ENHRY and CDR2 is SYGVKD. The CDR3 is 11 amino acids. The V end was cut by 8 bases, the J end by 0 bases, with 4 bases between. CDR3 protein: CAIRMNTEAFF. The CDR3 DNA follows: TGTGCCATCCGAATGAACACTGAAGCTTTCTTT.